This record concerns one T cell receptor (beta chain) sequence. Its antigen is not known. The data are from a study of T cells in localized non-small cell lung cancer. Study-level points and caveats: A denser population of T cells in blood accompanied longer overall survival. Uninvolved adjacent lung, not tumor, had the highest T cell clonality. Appearances in adjacent lung were noted for a median approximately 61 of the top 100 tumor clones.

Sequencing was performed with immunoSEQ multiplex PCR; in TCRdb, only in-frame clones are kept and a portion is missing. This table has 25,000 or so clones, more than 75% appearing once. The CDR3 runs 17 residues. The material was peripheral blood, obtained before any cancer treatment. J is TRBJ2-7 and V is TRBV1; TRBD2, as called in the table, went unchecked against the DNA. TRBV1 is a listed pseudogene. This receptor was taken from a woman aged 35-75 years with stage I lung adenocarcinoma. The CDR3 here is CTSSQGSAIRGTYEQYF. The CDR3 DNA reads as TGCACCAGCAGCCAAGGGTCAGCGATTAGAGGAACCTACGAGCAGTACTTC.